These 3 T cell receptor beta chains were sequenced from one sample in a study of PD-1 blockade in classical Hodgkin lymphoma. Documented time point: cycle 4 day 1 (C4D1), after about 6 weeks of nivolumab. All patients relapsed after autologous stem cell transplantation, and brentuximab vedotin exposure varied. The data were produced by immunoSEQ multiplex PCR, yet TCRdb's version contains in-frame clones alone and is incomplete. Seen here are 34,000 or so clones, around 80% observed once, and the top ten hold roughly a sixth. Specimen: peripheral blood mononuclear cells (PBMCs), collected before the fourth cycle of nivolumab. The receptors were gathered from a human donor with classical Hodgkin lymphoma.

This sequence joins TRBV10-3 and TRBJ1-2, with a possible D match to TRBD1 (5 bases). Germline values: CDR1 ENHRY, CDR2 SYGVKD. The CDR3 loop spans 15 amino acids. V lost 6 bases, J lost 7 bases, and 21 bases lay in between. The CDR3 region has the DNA TGTGCCATCAGGGAGGGACGAGAACCTCTCTCTGGCTACACCTTC. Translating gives CAIREGREPLSGYTF.

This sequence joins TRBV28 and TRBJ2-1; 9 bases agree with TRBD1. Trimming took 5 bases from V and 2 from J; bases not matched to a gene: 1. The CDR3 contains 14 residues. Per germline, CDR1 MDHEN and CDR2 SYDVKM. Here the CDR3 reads CASSTGGAYNEQFF. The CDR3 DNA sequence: TGTGCCAGCAGTACAGGGGGCGCCTACAATGAGCAGTTCTTC. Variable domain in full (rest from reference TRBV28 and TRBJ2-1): DVKVTQSSRYLVKRTGEKVFLECVQDMDHENMFWYRQDPGLGLRLIYFSYDVKMKEKGDIPEGYSVSREKKERFSLILESASTNQTSMYLCASSTGGAYNEQFFGPGTRLTVL.

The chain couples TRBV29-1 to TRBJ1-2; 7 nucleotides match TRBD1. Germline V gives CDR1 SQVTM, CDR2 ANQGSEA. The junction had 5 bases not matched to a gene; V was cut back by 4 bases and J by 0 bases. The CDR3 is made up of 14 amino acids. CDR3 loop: CSVAQGTTNYGYTF. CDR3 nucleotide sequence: TGCAGCGTTGCACAGGGGACGACTAACTATGGCTACACCTTC.